Each of the 10 T cell receptor beta chains below was sequenced from the same sample in a study of blood T cell repertoires in COVID-19. Profiling relied on immunoSEQ multiplex PCR, and the TCRdb table lists in-frame clones only, not all of them. The sample comprises roughly 250,000 clones, roughly 86% of which are singletons, and just under 0.8% rests with the top ten. The sample was peripheral blood. Receptor source: a woman under 40 with acute or convalescent COVID-19.

The chain is built from TRBV5-4 and TRBJ2-7; TRBD2 matches at 7 bases. Unmatched junction bases numbered 12, after V lost 5 bases and J lost 1 base. In germline, CDR1 is SGHNT, CDR2 YYREEE (reference sequence). There are 16 residues in the CDR3. This chain's CDR3 is CASRPPRSSGSYEQYF. In nucleotides, the CDR3 is TGTGCCAGCAGACCACCCCGGTCTAGCGGTTCCTACGAGCAGTACTTC.

V is TRBV7-9 and J is TRBJ2-1, with 12 positions matching TRBD2. The CDR3 has 17 residues. Germline loops: CDR1 SEHNR, CDR2 FQNEAQ (reference sequence). J gave up 3 bases and V 5 bases, and 8 bases lay outside the gene matches. CDR3 coding DNA: TGTGCCAGCAGCCAAGGACTAGCGGGACCGTTCTACAATGAGCAGTTCTTC. Residues: CASSQGLAGPFYNEQFF.

The rearrangement links TRBV19 to TRBJ2-2, with 9 positions matching TRBD1. Looked up from germline, CDR1 is LNHDA and CDR2 is SQIVND (reference sequence). With 3 bases clipped from V and 0 bases from J, the junction kept 5 bases outside the gene matches. There are 17 residues in the CDR3. CDR3 sequence reads: CASSIFTGGANTGELFF. CDR3 bases: TGTGCCAGTAGTATCTTCACAGGGGGCGCGAACACCGGGGAGCTGTTTTTT.

The V gene is TRBV12-3 or TRBV12-4, the J gene TRBJ2-1, with TRBD1 identical over 8 bases. Germline trimming cut 4 bases from V and 10 bases from J; bases unmatched to any gene: 3. The CDR3 is made up of 12 amino acids. This CDR3 is CASSWTGFEQFF. For the CDR3, the DNA is TGTGCCAGCAGTTGGACAGGGTTCGAGCAGTTCTTC.

The chain couples TRBV30 to TRBJ1-2, with 12 bases fitting TRBD1. The CDR3 covers 15 residues. Germline CDR1 reads GTSNPN; CDR2 reads SVGIG (reference sequence). J lost 8 bases, V lost 4 bases, and 11 bases had no gene match. CDR3 amino acids: CAWTSWDRGPRGYTF. CDR3 DNA: TGTGCCTGGACTAGCTGGGACAGGGGGCCGCGGGGCTACACCTTC.

The genes are TRBV30 and TRBJ2-1, with TRBD2 matching over 12 bases. CDR3 length: 14 amino acids. From germline, CDR1 is GTSNPN and CDR2 SVGIG (reference sequence). J gave up 2 bases and V 5 bases, and 1 base lay outside the gene matches. The CDR3 reads CAWRLAGAYNEQFF. The CDR3 bases are TGTGCCTGGCGACTAGCGGGAGCCTACAATGAGCAGTTCTTC. Looking up the rest from reference TRBV30 and TRBJ2-1 gives the full variable domain: SQTIHQWPATLVQPVGSPLSLECTVEGTSNPNLYWYRQAAGRGLQLLFYSVGIGQISSEVPQNLSASRPQDRQFILSSKKLLLSDSGFYLCAWRLAGAYNEQFFGPGTRLTVL.

The chain combines TRBV7-6 with TRBJ2-1, with D perhaps matching TRBD1 (6 bases). The CDR3 has 11 residues. Trimming took 4 bases from V and 12 from J, leaving 10 bases between them. The germline gives CDR1 SGHVS, CDR2 FNYEAQ. Written as DNA, the CDR3 is TGTGCCAGCAGCTCGGACAGTCGGCAGTTCTTC. As protein: CASSSDSRQFF.

The rearrangement uses TRBV19 and TRBJ2-3; 13 bases are a match to TRBD2. The CDR3 has 17 residues. CDR1 and CDR2 (germline): LNHDA, SQIVND (reference sequence). The J segment lost 0 bases and the V segment lost 5 bases, leaving 5 bases of the junction unmatched. The CDR3 region has the DNA TGTGCCAGTAGTTTACTAGCGGGAGGGTTCAGCACAGATACGCAGTATTTT. Translated, it gives CASSLLAGGFSTDTQYF.

The rearrangement links TRBV27 to TRBJ2-7; 8 positions match TRBD2. The junction had 8 bases not matched to a gene; V was cut back by 4 bases and J by 3 bases. This CDR3 has 15 residues. From germline, CDR1 is MNHEY and CDR2 SMNVEV (reference sequence). In DNA, the CDR3 is TGTGCCAGCAGTTCTCCCGGGGGGGCTCTCTACGAGCAGTACTTC. It codes for CASSSPGGALYEQYF.

The sample holds one count of this clone. V and J are TRBV7-8 and TRBJ2-3; 8 nucleotides agree with TRBD2. The J segment lost 0 bases and the V segment lost 4 bases, leaving 3 bases of the junction unmatched. The germline V gene encodes CDR1 SGHVS and CDR2 FQNEAQ. There are 15 residues in the CDR3. CDR3 region: CASSSTSDSTDTQYF. The CDR3 DNA reads TGTGCCAGCAGCTCGACTAGCGACAGCACAGATACGCAGTATTTT.